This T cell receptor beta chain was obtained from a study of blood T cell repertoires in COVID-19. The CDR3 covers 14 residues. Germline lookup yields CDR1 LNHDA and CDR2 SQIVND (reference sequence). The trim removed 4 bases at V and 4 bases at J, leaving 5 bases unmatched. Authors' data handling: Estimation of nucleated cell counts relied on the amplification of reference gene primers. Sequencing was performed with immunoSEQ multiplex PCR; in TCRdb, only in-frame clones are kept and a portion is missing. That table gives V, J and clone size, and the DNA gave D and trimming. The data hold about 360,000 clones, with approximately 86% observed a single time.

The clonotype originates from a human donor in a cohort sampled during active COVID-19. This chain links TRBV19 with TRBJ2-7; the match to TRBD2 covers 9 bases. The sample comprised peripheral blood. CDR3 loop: CASSSGRATYEQYF. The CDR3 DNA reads TGTGCCAGTAGTAGCGGGAGGGCAACGTACGAGCAGTACTTC.